This TCR beta chain was identified during a study of cytomegalovirus exposure and HLA in healthy donors. Study-level information: Earlier work reported approximately 110 million unique TCR beta sequences from 180 million or so T cells.

V lost 5 bases, J lost 3 bases, and 9 bases lay in between. The CDR3 loop spans 13 amino acids. CDR1 LNHDA and CDR2 SQIVND come from the germline V gene (reference sequence). PCR used 60 Vbeta primers and 13 Jbeta primers. Clones were read by immunoSEQ multiplex PCR, and TCRdb kept only the in-frame ones, dropping some. The data contain some 120,000 clones, roughly four fifths of them seen just once; the ten biggest clones take up 6% to 8%. The chain joins TRBV19 to TRBJ2-3; D is uncertain. Sequencing was carried out using PBMCs. The clonotype originates from a woman between 35 and 50 years old in good health and CMV-seronegative. The CDR3 DNA follows: TGTGCCAGTAGTCCGAGCTTGACAGATACGCAGTATTTT. Translation: CASSPSLTDTQYF.